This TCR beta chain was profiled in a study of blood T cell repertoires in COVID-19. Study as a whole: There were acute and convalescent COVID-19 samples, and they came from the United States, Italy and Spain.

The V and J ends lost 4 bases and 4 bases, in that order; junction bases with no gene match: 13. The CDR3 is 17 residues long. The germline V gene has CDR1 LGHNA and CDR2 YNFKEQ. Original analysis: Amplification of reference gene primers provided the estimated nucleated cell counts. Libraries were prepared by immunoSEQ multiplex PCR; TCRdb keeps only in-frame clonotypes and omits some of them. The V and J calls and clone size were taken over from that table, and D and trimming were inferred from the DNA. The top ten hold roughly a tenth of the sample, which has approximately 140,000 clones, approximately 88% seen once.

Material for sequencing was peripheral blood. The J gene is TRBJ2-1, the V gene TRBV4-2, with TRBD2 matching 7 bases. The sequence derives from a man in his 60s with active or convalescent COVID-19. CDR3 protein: CASSPDRNGGGYNEQFF. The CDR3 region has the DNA TGTGCCAGCAGCCCGGATAGGAACGGGGGAGGGTACAATGAGCAGTTCTTC.